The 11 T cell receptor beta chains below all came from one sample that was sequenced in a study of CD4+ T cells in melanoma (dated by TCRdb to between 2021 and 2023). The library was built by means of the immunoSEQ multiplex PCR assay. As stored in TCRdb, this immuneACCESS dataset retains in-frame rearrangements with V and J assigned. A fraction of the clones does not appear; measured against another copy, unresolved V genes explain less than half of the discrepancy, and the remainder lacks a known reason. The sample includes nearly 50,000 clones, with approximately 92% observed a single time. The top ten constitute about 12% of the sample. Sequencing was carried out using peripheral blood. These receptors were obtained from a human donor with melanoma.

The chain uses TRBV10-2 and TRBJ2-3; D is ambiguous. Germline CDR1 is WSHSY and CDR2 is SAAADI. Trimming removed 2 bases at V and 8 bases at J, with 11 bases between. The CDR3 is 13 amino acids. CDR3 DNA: TGCGCCAGCAGTGAGCCATTTGTAGGTACGCAGTATTTT. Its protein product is CASSEPFVGTQYF.

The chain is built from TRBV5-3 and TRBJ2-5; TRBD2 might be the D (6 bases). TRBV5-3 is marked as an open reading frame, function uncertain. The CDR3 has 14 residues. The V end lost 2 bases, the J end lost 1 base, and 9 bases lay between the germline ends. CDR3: CARSFERVQETQYF. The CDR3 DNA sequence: TGTGCCAGAAGCTTCGAGCGGGTCCAAGAGACCCAGTACTTC.

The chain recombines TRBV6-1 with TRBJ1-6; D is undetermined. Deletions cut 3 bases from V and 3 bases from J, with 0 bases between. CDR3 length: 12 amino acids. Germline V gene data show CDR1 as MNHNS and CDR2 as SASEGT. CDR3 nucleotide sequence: TGTGCCAGCAGTGACTATAATTCACCCCTCCACTTT. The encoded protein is CASSDYNSPLHF.

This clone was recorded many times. The CDR3: CASSRPDRGTYEQYF. The DNA for the CDR3 is TGTGCCAGCAGCCGCCCTGACAGGGGAACATACGAGCAGTACTTC. This chain joins TRBV5-4 and TRBJ2-7; TRBD1 agrees at 8 bases. Germline-derived CDR1 and CDR2 are SGHNT and YYREEE (reference sequence). This CDR3 comprises 15 residues. Trimming removed 4 bases from V and 4 bases from J; junction bases left unmatched: 10.

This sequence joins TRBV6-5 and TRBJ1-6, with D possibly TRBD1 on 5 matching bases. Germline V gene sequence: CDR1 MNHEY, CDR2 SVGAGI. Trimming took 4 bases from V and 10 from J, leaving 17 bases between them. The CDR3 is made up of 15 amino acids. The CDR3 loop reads CASSLGQGSRSPLHF. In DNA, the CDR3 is TGTGCCAGCAGTTTAGGGCAGGGTTCAAGGTCACCCCTCCACTTT.

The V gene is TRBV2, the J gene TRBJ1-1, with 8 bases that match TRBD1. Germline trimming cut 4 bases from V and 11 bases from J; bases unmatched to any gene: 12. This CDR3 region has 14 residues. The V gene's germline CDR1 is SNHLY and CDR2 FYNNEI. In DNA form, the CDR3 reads TGTGCCAGCAGTGTTCTCGCGGCAGGGGGCAGCGCTTTCTTT. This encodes CASSVLAAGGSAFF.

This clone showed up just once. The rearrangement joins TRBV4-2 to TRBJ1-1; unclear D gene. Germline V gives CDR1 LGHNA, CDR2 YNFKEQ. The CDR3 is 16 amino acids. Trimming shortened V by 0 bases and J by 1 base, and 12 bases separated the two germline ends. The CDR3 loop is CASSQEVSLSNTEAFF. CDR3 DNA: TGTGCCAGCAGCCAAGAGGTATCCCTTTCGAACACTGAAGCTTTCTTT.

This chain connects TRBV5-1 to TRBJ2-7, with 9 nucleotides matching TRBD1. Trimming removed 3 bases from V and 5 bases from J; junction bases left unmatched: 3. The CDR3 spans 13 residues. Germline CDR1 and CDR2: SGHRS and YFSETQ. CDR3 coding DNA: TGCGCCAGCAGCTACGGGACAGGGAACGAGCAGTACTTC. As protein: CASSYGTGNEQYF.

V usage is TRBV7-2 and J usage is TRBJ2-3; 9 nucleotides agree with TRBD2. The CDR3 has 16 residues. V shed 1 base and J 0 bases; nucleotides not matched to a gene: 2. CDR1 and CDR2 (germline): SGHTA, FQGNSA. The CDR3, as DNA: TGTGCCAGCAGCTTAGGGGCGGGGGGGAGCACAGATACGCAGTATTTT. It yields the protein CASSLGAGGSTDTQYF.

The CDR3 region is CASSSQGYTEAFF. The CDR3 coding sequence is TGTGCCAGCAGTTCACAGGGATACACTGAAGCTTTCTTT. The rearrangement joins TRBV27 to TRBJ1-1; possible D gene TRBD1, 6 bases. The germline CDR1 and CDR2 sequences are MNHEY and SMNVEV (reference sequence). The CDR3 consists of 13 residues. Trimming left V 4 bases short and J 3 bases short, with 9 bases between.

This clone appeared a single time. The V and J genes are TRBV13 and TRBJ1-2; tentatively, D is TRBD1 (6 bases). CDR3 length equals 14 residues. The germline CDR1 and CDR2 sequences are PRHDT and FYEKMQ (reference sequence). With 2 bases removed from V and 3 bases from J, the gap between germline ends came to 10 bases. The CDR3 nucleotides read TGTGCCAGCAGCTTAAGGGACACTCACTATGGCTACACCTTC. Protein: CASSLRDTHYGYTF.